Listed below are T cell receptor beta chains from one sample, sequenced in a study of cytomegalovirus exposure and HLA in healthy donors. The table came from immunoSEQ multiplex PCR; TCRdb's copy has only in-frame clones and leaves some out. The table shows tens of thousands of clones, with approximately 71% occurring only once. Sequencing used PBMCs. The origin of the receptors is a man in his forties in good health and CMV-seronegative. Each CDR3 is given with its conserved first and last residue.

V,J,CDR3
TRBV6-6,TRBJ2-7,CASRQSGTGEYEQYF
TRBV5-5,TRBJ1-2,CASSLDPGINYGYTF
TRBV29-1,TRBJ2-7,CSGRDRGNEQYF
TRBV19,TRBJ2-2,CASSPGTGGLSYTGELFF
TRBV6-6,TRBJ2-7,CASRPLAESYEQYF
TRBV5-1,TRBJ1-1,CASSLTGVNTEAFF
TRBV5-1,TRBJ2-5,CASSPGGETQYF
TRBV19,TRBJ2-7,CASSQSYEQYF
TRBV7-9,TRBJ1-1,CASSGSGTGGRAFF
TRBV27,TRBJ1-1,CASSPQGKNTEAFF
TRBV11-3,TRBJ1-1,CASSKGAEGNTEAFF
TRBV27,TRBJ1-5,CASRESGGQGQPQHF
TRBV27,TRBJ2-7,CASVGGYEQYF
TRBV5-1,TRBJ1-1,CASSLAGTTEAFF
TRBV5-6,TRBJ2-5,CASSLSSGYQETQYF
TRBV2,TRBJ1-1,CASSDRGQGSEAFF
TRBV27,TRBJ1-2,CASSLESGNGYTF
TRBV25-1,TRBJ2-2,CASSDQGGGGELFF
TRBV18,TRBJ2-7,CASSPPGWDRTSYEQYF
TRBV2,TRBJ1-1,CANEWRRDSEAFF
TRBV6-5,TRBJ1-5,CASRPQGRSNQPQHF
TRBV9,TRBJ2-7,CASSVGDRTYEQYF
TRBV6-5,TRBJ2-2,CASSFWTGRAGELFF
TRBV19,TRBJ2-7,CASEVGQGAGEQYF
TRBV1,TRBJ2-7,CTSSLAGGSRYEQYF
TRBV7-6,TRBJ2-5,CASSLAQRGDLETQYF
TRBV6-1,TRBJ2-7,CASRTGGTYEQYF
TRBV6-6,TRBJ1-4,CASSYRRGEKLFF
TRBV28,NA,CASSPLDGAGAYEQYF
TRBV19,TRBJ1-5,CASSARLAPQHF
TRBV30,TRBJ2-1,CAWSTPGQGAREQFF
TRBV5-1,TRBJ2-7,CASSYSHRSYEQYF
TRBV12-5,TRBJ1-3,CASGDSNSGNTIYF
TRBV30,TRBJ2-2,CAWSSQGGLSGELFF
TRBV9,TRBJ2-6,CASSVALGQNSGANVLTF
TRBV2,TRBJ1-1,CASSESTGDENTEAFF
TRBV5-1,TRBJ2-1,CASSFSGNEQFF
TRBV5-1,TRBJ1-6,CASSADRGGHGSPLHF
TRBV19,TRBJ1-1,CASGDTLRDRVGYTEAFF
TRBV6-5,TRBJ1-2,CASRTRTNYGYTF
TRBV30,TRBJ1-2,CAWSVRGTANYGYTF
TRBV6-6,TRBJ1-5,CASSGTVNQPQHF
TRBV6-4,TRBJ2-2,CASSEGQGAGELFF
TRBV2,TRBJ2-3,CASSETGSDTQYF
TRBV6-5,TRBJ1-1,CASSYDPTGGAAFF
TRBV28,TRBJ1-5,CASRATGNQPQHF
TRBV10-3,TRBJ2-1,CAISNPQQGVGLNEQFF
TRBV5-4,TRBJ2-5,CATYPGQGRETQYF
TRBV6-1,TRBJ1-2,CASSATTRGGYTF
TRBV28,TRBJ2-5,CASSPPPSRQETQYF
TRBV5-1,TRBJ2-3,CASSLGAASTDTQYF
TRBV6-1,TRBJ1-5,CASIREGGNQPQHF
TRBV7-6,TRBJ1-5,CASSLADFAQPQHF